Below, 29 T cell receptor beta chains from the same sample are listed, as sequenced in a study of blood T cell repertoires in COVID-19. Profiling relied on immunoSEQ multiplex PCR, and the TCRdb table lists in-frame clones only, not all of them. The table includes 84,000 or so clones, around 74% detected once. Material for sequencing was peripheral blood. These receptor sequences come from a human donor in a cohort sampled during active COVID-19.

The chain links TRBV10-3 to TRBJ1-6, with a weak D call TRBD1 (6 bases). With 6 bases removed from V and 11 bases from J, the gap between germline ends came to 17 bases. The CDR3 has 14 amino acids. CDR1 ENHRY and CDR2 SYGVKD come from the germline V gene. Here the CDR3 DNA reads TGTGCCATCAGATTACAGGGTTCGGTTGCACCCCTCCACTTT. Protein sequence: CAIRLQGSVAPLHF.

CDR3 region: CASSSRQYQETQYF. The CDR3 nucleotides are TGTGCCAGCAGCTCTAGACAGTACCAAGAGACCCAGTACTTC. The chain links TRBV11-3 to TRBJ2-5, with TRBD1 as a possible D gene (5 bases). In germline, CDR1 is SGHNT, CDR2 YENEEA. This CDR3 is 14 amino acids long. V was cut by 4 bases and J by 0 bases, with 9 bases left in between.

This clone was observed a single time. Here the CDR3 reads CASSANRWSGNTIYF. CDR3 DNA: TGTGCCAGCAGCGCCAACAGGTGGTCTGGAAACACCATATATTTT. The rearrangement joins TRBV7-8 to TRBJ1-3; possibly TRBD1 for D (5 bases). The CDR3 loop spans 15 amino acids. Trimming took 5 bases from V and 1 from J, leaving 12 bases between them. Germline-derived CDR1 and CDR2 are SGHVS and FQNEAQ.

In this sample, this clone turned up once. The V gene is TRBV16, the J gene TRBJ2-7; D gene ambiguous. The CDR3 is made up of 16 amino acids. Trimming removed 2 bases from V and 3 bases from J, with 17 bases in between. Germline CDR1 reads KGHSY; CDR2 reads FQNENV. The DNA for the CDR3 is TGTGCCAGCAGCCAAACAGACCGAGCCCTGGTCTACGAGCAGTACTTC. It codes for CASSQTDRALVYEQYF.

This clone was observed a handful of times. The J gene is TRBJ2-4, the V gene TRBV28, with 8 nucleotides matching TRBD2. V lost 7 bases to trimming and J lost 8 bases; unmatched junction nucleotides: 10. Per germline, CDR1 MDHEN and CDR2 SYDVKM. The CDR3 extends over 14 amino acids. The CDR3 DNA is TGTGCCAGCACCTTCGGGGGGGCGGCGGACATTCAGTACTTC. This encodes CASTFGGAADIQYF.

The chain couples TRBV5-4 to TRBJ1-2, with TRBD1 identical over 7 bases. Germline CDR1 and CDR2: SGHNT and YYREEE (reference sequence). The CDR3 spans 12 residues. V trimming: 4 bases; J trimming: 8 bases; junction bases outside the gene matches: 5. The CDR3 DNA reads TGTGCCAGCAGCCTAGGACAGGACGGCTACACCTTC. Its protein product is CASSLGQDGYTF.

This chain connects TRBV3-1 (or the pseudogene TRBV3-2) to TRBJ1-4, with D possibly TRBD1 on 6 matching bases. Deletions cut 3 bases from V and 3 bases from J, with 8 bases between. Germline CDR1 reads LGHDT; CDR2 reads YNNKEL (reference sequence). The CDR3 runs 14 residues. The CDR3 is CASSHGTPNEKLFF. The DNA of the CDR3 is TGTGCCAGCAGCCACGGGACACCTAATGAAAAACTGTTTTTT.

The CDR3 is CASSPLRAEAFF. CDR3 DNA sequence: TGTGCCAGCAGCCCTTTGAGGGCTGAAGCTTTCTTT. The chain recombines TRBV7-2 with TRBJ1-1; D remains ambiguous. The CDR3 length is 12 residues. Germline CDR1 reads SGHTA; CDR2 reads FQGNSA. V was trimmed by 5 bases and J by 6 bases, leaving 10 bases between them.

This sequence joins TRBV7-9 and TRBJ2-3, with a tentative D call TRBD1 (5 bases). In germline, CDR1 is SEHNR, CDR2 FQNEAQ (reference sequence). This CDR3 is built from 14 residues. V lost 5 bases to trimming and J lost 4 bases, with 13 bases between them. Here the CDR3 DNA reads TGTGCCAGCAGCAATAACAGGCTTCCAGATACGCAGTATTTT. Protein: CASSNNRLPDTQYF.

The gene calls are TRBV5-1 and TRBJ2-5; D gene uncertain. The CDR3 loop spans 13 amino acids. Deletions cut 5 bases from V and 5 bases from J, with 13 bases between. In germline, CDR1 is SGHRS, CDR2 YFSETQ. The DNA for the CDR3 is TGCGCCAGCAGAATCGGTACGGTTGAGACCCAGTACTTC. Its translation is CASRIGTVETQYF. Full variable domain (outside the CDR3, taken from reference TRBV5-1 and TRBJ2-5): KAGVTQTPRYLIKTRGQQVTLSCSPISGHRSVSWYQQTPGQGLQFLFEYFSETQRNKGNFPGRFSGRQFSNSRSEMNVSTLELGDSALYLCASRIGTVETQYFGPGTRLLVL.

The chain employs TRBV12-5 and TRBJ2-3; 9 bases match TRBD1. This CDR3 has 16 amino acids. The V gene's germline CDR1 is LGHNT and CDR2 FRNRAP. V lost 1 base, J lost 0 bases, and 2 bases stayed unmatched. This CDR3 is CASGLGGTGSTDTQYF. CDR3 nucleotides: TGTGCTAGTGGTTTGGGGGGGACAGGGAGCACAGATACGCAGTATTTT. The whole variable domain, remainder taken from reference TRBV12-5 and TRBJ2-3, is DARVTQTPRHKVTEMGQEVTMRCQPILGHNTVFWYRQTMMQGLELLAYFRNRAPLDDSGMPKDRFSAEMPDATLATLKIQPSEPRDSAVYFCASGLGGTGSTDTQYFGPGTRLTVL.

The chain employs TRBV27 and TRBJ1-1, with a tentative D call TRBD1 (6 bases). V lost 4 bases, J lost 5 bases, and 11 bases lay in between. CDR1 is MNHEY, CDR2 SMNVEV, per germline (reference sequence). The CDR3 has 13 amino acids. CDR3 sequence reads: CASSSPTGTEAFF. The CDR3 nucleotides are TGTGCCAGCAGTTCCCCCACAGGGACTGAAGCTTTCTTT.

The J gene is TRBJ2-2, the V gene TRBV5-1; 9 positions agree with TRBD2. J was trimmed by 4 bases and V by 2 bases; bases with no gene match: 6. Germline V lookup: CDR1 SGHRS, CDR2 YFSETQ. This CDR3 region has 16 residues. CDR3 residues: CASSFLAGSGTGELFF. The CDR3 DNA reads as TGCGCCAGCAGCTTTCTAGCGGGGTCAGGCACCGGGGAGCTGTTTTTT.

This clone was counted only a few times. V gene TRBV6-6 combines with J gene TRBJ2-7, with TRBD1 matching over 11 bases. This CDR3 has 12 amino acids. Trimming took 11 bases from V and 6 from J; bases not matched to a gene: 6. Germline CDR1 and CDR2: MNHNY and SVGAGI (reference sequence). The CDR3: CASGTGGAEQYF. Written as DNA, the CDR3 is TGTGCCTCCGGGACAGGGGGTGCCGAGCAGTACTTC.

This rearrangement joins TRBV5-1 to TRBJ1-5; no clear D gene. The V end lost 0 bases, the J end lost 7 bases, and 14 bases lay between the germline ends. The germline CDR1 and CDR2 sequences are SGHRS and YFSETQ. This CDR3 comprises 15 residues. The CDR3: CASSLDGGVGQPQHF. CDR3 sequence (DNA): TGCGCCAGCAGCTTGGACGGAGGAGTCGGACAGCCCCAGCATTTT. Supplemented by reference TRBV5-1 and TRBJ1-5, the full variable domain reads KAGVTQTPRYLIKTRGQQVTLSCSPISGHRSVSWYQQTPGQGLQFLFEYFSETQRNKGNFPGRFSGRQFSNSRSEMNVSTLELGDSALYLCASSLDGGVGQPQHFGDGTRLSIL.

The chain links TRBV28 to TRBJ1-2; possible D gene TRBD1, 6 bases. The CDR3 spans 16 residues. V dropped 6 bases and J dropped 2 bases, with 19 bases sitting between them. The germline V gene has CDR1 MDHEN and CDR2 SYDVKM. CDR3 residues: CASSQGGFQGNYGYTF. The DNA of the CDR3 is TGTGCCAGCAGCCAAGGGGGATTCCAGGGGAACTATGGCTACACCTTC.

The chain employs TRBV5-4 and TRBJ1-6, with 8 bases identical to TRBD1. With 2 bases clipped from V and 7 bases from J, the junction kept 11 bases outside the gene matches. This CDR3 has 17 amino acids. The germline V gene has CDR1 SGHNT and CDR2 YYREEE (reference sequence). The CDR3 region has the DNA TGTGCCAGCAGCTTAGGGCTTCAGGGGGCCCGGAATTCACCCCTCCACTTT. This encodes CASSLGLQGARNSPLHF.

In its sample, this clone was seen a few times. For the CDR3, the DNA is TGCGCCAGCAGCCAAGTCGCGGGGGCTTATGGCTACACCTTC. Translation: CASSQVAGAYGYTF. The rearrangement joins TRBV4-3 to TRBJ1-2, with D perhaps TRBD1 (6 bases). V was trimmed by 1 base and J by 5 bases, leaving 11 bases between them. Germline CDR1 reads LGHNA; CDR2 reads YSLEER. CDR3 length: 14 amino acids.

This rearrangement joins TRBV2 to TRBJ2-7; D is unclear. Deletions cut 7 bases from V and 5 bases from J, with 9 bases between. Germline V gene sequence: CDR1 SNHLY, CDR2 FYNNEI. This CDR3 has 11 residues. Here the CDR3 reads CASTGYDEQYF. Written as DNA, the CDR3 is TGTGCCAGCACCGGGTACGACGAGCAGTACTTC.

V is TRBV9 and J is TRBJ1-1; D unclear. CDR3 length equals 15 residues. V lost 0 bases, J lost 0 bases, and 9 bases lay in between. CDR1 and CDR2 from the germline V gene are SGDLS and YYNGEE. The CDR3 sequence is CASSVGAGMNTEAFF. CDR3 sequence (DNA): TGTGCCAGCAGCGTAGGGGCAGGCATGAACACTGAAGCTTTCTTT.

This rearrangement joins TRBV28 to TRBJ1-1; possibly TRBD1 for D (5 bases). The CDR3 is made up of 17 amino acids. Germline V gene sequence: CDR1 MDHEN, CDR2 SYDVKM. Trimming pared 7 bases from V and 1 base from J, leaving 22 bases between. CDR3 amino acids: CASTFSGAGGWNTEAFF. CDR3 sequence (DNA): TGTGCCAGCACCTTTAGCGGGGCAGGAGGATGGAACACTGAAGCTTTCTTT.

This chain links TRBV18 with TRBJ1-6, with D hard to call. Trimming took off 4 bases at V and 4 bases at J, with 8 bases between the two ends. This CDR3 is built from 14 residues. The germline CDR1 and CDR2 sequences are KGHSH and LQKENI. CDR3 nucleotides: TGTGCCAGCTCACAATACGAGTATAATTCACCCCTCCACTTT. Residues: CASSQYEYNSPLHF.

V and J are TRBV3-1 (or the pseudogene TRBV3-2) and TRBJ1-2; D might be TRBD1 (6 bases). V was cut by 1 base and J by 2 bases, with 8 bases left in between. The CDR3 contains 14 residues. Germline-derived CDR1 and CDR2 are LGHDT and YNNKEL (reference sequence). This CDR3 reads CASSQGGGNYGYTF. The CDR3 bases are TGTGCCAGCAGCCAAGGCGGGGGCAACTATGGCTACACCTTC.

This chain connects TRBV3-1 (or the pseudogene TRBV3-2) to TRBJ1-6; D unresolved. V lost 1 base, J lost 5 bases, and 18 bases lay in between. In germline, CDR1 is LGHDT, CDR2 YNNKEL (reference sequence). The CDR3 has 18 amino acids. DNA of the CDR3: TGTGCCAGCAGCCAAGGTCCCTCCCGTCCAGGAAATAATTCACCCCTCCACTTT. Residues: CASSQGPSRPGNNSPLHF.

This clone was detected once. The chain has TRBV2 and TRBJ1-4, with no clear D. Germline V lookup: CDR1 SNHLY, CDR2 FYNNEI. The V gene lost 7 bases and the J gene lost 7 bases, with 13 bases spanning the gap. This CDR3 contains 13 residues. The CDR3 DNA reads TGTGCCAGCATTGGGCTGAAGGTTGAAAAACTGTTTTTT. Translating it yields CASIGLKVEKLFF.

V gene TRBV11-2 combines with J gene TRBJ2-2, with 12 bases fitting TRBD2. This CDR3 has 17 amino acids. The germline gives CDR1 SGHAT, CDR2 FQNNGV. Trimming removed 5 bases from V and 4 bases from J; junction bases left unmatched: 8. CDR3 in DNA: TGTGCCAGCAGCGCCACCCTAGCGGGGGGGGCCACCGGGGAGCTGTTTTTT. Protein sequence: CASSATLAGGATGELFF.

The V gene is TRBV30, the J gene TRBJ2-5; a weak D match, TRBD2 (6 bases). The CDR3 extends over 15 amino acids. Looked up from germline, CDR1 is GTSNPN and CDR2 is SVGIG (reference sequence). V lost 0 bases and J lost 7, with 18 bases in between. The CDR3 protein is CAWSVRAGTSGTQYF. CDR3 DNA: TGTGCCTGGAGTGTAAGGGCGGGGACCTCCGGGACCCAGTACTTC.

Written as DNA, the CDR3 is TGCAGCGTTGAACAGGTCTATGGCTACACCTTC. Its translation is CSVEQVYGYTF. The V gene is TRBV29-1, the J gene TRBJ1-2; D call uncertain. The CDR3 totals 11 residues. Trimming took 2 bases from V and 4 from J, leaving 5 bases between them. The germline V gene encodes CDR1 SQVTM and CDR2 ANQGSEA.

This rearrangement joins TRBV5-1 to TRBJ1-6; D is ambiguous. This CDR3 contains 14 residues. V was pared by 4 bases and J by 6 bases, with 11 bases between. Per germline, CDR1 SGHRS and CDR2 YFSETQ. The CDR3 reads CASSPEGVNSPLHF. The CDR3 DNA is TGCGCCAGCAGCCCTGAGGGTGTTAATTCACCCCTCCACTTT.